Following are 21 T cell receptor beta chains from one sample sequenced in a study of cytomegalovirus exposure and HLA in healthy donors. Primers: 60 Vbeta forward and 13 Jbeta reverse. This table comes from immunoSEQ multiplex PCR, and its TCRdb copy is limited to in-frame clones, with some not included. The table shows 140,000 to 150,000 clones, with around three quarters occurring only once. The sample was PBMCs. The receptors shown here come from a woman between 18 and 29 years old in good health and CMV-seropositive.

This clone was seen a few times. The V call is TRBV6-4, the J call TRBJ1-2; 7 nucleotides match TRBD1. Germline V lookup: CDR1 MRHNA, CDR2 SNTAGT. The CDR3 spans 15 residues. Trimming removed 2 bases from V and 0 bases from J; junction bases left unmatched: 3. As DNA, the CDR3 is TGTGCCAGCAGTGACCCAGGGACAGCTAACTATGGCTACACCTTC. This translates into CASSDPGTANYGYTF.

The chain links TRBV29-1 to TRBJ2-3; TRBD2 matches 9 bases. Germline CDR1 SQVTM, CDR2 ANQGSEA. Trimming at V came to 5 bases and at J to 4 bases, leaving 10 bases not matched to a gene. The length of the CDR3 is 15 residues. The CDR3 protein is CSVLRRLAEPDTQYF. The CDR3 DNA is TGCAGCGTTTTAAGACGACTAGCGGAGCCAGATACGCAGTATTTT.

In this sample, this clone turned up a few times. The gene calls are TRBV4-2 and TRBJ2-7; D ambiguous. The germline gives CDR1 LGHNA, CDR2 YNFKEQ. The CDR3 runs to 15 residues. The germline V and J ends were trimmed by 0 bases and 2 bases, with 11 bases remaining between them. CDR3: CASSQETSAPYEQYF. CDR3 coding DNA: TGTGCCAGCAGCCAAGAGACATCTGCCCCCTACGAGCAGTACTTC.

The CDR3 sequence is CASSQGNHYEQYF. As DNA, the CDR3 is TGTGCCAGCAGCCAGGGGAACCACTACGAGCAGTACTTC. V gene TRBV6-1 combines with J gene TRBJ2-7; possibly TRBD1 for D (6 bases). The germline V gene encodes CDR1 MNHNS and CDR2 SASEGT. This CDR3 region has 13 residues. The V gene lost 6 bases and the J gene lost 3 bases, with 12 bases spanning the gap.

This clone was seen a few times. The V call is TRBV2, the J call TRBJ1-6, with D possibly being TRBD1 (6 bases). Germline CDR1 reads SNHLY; CDR2 reads FYNNEI. The CDR3 totals 14 residues. V was pared by 7 bases and J by 7 bases, with 14 bases between. The CDR3 sequence: CASIFRGSNSPLHF. The CDR3 nucleotides are TGTGCCAGCATCTTCAGGGGATCCAATTCACCCCTCCACTTT.

This sequence joins TRBV28 and TRBJ1-2; TRBD1 aligns across 7 bases. CDR1 and CDR2 from the germline V gene are MDHEN and SYDVKM. Trimming cost V 5 bases and J 7 bases; bases outside gene matches: 10. CDR3 length equals 14 residues. This chain's CDR3 is CASSRLTGVGGYTF. The CDR3 DNA follows: TGTGCCAGCAGTCGCCTAACAGGGGTTGGTGGCTACACCTTC.

This sequence joins TRBV6-5 and TRBJ1-2, with 11 positions matching TRBD1. Unmatched junction bases numbered 2, after V lost 3 bases and J lost 2 bases. CDR1 and CDR2 (germline): MNHEY, SVGAGI. The CDR3 has 15 residues. This CDR3 is CASSYWDRGNYGYTF. The CDR3 bases are TGTGCCAGCAGTTATTGGGACAGGGGGAACTATGGCTACACCTTC.

The chain recombines TRBV9 with TRBJ2-1, with unresolved D. V lost 3 bases and J lost 9, with 10 bases in between. The CDR3 has 12 amino acids. Germline CDR1 and CDR2: SGDLS and YYNGEE. The DNA for the CDR3 is TGTGCCAGCAGCGGGCAGTGGCTTGAGCAGTTCTTC. The encoded protein is CASSGQWLEQFF.

The gene calls are TRBV27 and TRBJ2-3, with TRBD2 identical over 11 bases. Looked up from germline, CDR1 is MNHEY and CDR2 is SMNVEV (reference sequence). This CDR3 region has 18 residues. J gave up 1 base and V 3 bases, and 9 bases lay outside the gene matches. The CDR3 sequence: CASSFSGGAIRRTDTQYF. For the CDR3, the DNA is TGTGCCAGCAGTTTTAGCGGGGGGGCGATTCGACGCACAGATACGCAGTATTTT.

The rearrangement joins TRBV18 to TRBJ1-2; TRBD1 might be the D (6 bases). The CDR3 is 15 residues long. Per germline, CDR1 KGHSH and CDR2 LQKENI. Trimming removed 4 bases at V and 5 bases at J, with 17 bases between. The CDR3, as DNA: TGTGCCAGCTCACTACGACAGGAAAGTACGTATGGCTACACCTTC. It encodes CASSLRQESTYGYTF. The full variable domain, in which reference TRBV18 and TRBJ1-2 provide the parts outside the CDR3, is NAGVMQNPRHLVRRRGQEARLRCSPMKGHSHVYWYRQLPEEGLKFMVYLQKENIIDESGMPKERFSAEFPKEGPSILRIQQVVRGDSAAYFCASSLRQESTYGYTFGSGTRLTVV.

The V and J genes are TRBV30 and TRBJ1-2; D possibly corresponds to TRBD1 (5 bases). The germline V and J ends were trimmed by 0 bases and 5 bases, with 10 bases remaining between them. The CDR3 consists of 13 residues. Germline assignment: CDR1 GTSNPN and CDR2 SVGIG (reference sequence). The CDR3 DNA is TGTGCCTGGAGTGTAGGGCAGGGATATGGCTACACCTTC. This translates into CAWSVGQGYGYTF.

This rearrangement joins TRBV7-9 to TRBJ2-7, with 8 bases that match TRBD2. Looked up from germline, CDR1 is SEHNR and CDR2 is FQNEAQ (reference sequence). V shed 5 bases and J 1 base; nucleotides not matched to a gene: 10. The CDR3 runs 16 residues. The CDR3 protein is CASSQTTSARSYEQYF. In DNA form, the CDR3 reads TGTGCCAGCAGCCAGACGACTAGCGCCCGATCCTACGAGCAGTACTTC.

The chain uses TRBV4-2 and TRBJ1-1, with D possibly being TRBD1 (6 bases). V lost 4 bases, J lost 1 base, and 7 bases lay in between. Per the germline V gene, CDR1 is LGHNA and CDR2 is YNFKEQ. The CDR3 has 13 residues. Here the CDR3 reads CASSLTGNTEAFF. CDR3 coding DNA: TGTGCCAGCAGCCTGACAGGGAACACTGAAGCTTTCTTT.

The rearrangement joins TRBV5-1 to TRBJ2-1; 11 bases are a match to TRBD1. The trim removed 3 bases at V and 5 bases at J, leaving 4 bases unmatched. The germline gives CDR1 SGHRS, CDR2 YFSETQ. The length of the CDR3 is 15 residues. The CDR3 sequence: CASSSDRGLNNEQFF. The CDR3 region has the DNA TGCGCCAGCAGCTCGGACAGGGGGCTAAACAATGAGCAGTTCTTC.

V and J are TRBV18 and TRBJ2-1, with 8 bases matching TRBD1. J gave up 6 bases and V 6 bases, and 13 bases lay outside the gene matches. The CDR3 covers 16 residues. CDR1 is KGHSH and CDR2 is LQKENI in the germline V gene. CDR3 loop: CASSRGQAVYLNEQFF. DNA for the CDR3: TGTGCCAGCTCCCGGGGACAGGCCGTTTACCTCAATGAGCAGTTCTTC.

V usage is TRBV7-9 and J usage is TRBJ2-1; 9 positions match TRBD2. Per the germline V gene, CDR1 is SEHNR and CDR2 is FQNEAQ (reference sequence). Losses at the gene ends were 4 bases for V and 3 bases for J; bases not matched to a gene: 7. This CDR3 region has 16 residues. CDR3 amino acids: CASSSPSGTSYNEQFF. The DNA of the CDR3 is TGTGCCAGCAGCTCCCCTAGCGGGACTAGCTACAATGAGCAGTTCTTC.

V is TRBV7-8 and J is TRBJ1-1, with 9 positions matching TRBD1. The CDR3 runs to 17 residues. With V trimmed by 5 bases and J by 6 bases, 16 bases remained unmatched. The germline CDR1 and CDR2 sequences are SGHVS and FQNEAQ. The CDR3 is CASSPRALIQGAPEAFF. CDR3 nucleotides: TGTGCCAGCAGCCCACGTGCCCTGATACAGGGGGCCCCTGAAGCTTTCTTT.

There are a few counts of this clone. The chain has TRBV4-2 and TRBJ2-2, with TRBD1 as a possible D gene (6 bases). The CDR3 is made up of 15 amino acids. CDR1 and CDR2 (germline): LGHNA, YNFKEQ. Trimming left V 1 base short and J 5 bases short, with 11 bases between. The CDR3 DNA sequence: TGTGCCAGCAGCCAAGGACAGGACCTGACCGGGGAGCTGTTTTTT. Its translation: CASSQGQDLTGELFF.

This chain joins TRBV30 and TRBJ1-1, with D hard to call. Germline values: CDR1 GTSNPN, CDR2 SVGIG (reference sequence). V gave up 0 bases and J gave up 11 bases, with 19 bases separating them. The CDR3 extends over 14 amino acids. CDR3 loop: CAWSVRRLGKGAFF. The CDR3, as DNA: TGTGCCTGGAGTGTAAGGAGGTTGGGGAAAGGGGCTTTCTTT.

The chain employs TRBV9 and TRBJ2-1; TRBD2 aligns across 9 bases. The CDR3 sequence is 15 residues long. The V and J ends lost 0 bases and 5 bases, in that order; junction bases with no gene match: 3. The germline CDR1 and CDR2 sequences are SGDLS and YYNGEE. Written as DNA, the CDR3 is TGTGCCAGCAGCGTAGGGGCGGGGGGGAACAATGAGCAGTTCTTC. Translation gives CASSVGAGGNNEQFF.

The CDR3 DNA reads as TGTGCCAGCAGCTCACAGGGGGAGGGCAACTATGGCTACACCTTC. Its protein product is CASSSQGEGNYGYTF. The chain is built from TRBV7-9 and TRBJ1-2, with 8 positions matching TRBD1. CDR3 length: 15 amino acids. Germline CDR1 SEHNR, CDR2 FQNEAQ (reference sequence). Trimming took 4 bases from V and 2 from J; bases not matched to a gene: 6.